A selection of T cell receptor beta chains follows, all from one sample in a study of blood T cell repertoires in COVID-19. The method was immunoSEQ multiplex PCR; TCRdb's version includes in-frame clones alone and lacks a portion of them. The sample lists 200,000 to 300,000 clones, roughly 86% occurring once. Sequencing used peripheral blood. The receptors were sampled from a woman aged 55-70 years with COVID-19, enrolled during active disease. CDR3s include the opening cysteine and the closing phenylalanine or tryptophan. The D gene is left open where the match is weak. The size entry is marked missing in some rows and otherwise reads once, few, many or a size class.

cdr3_nt: TGTGCCAGCAGTTCGGGACTCTATGGCTACACCTTC
cdr3_aa: CASSSGLYGYTF
clone_size: -
cdr3_length: 12
v_call: TRBV28
d_call: -
j_call: TRBJ1-2

cdr3_nt: TGTGCCAGCAGTGACTTTTGGACAGGTCTAACCGGTGGCTACACCTTC
cdr3_aa: CASSDFWTGLTGGYTF
clone_size: -
cdr3_length: 16
v_call: TRBV6-4
d_call: TRBD1
j_call: TRBJ1-2

cdr3_nt: TGCGCCAGCAGCAGCACTTCCGGGACACCTATGGCCTACGAGCAGTACTTC
cdr3_aa: CASSSTSGTPMAYEQYF
clone_size: -
cdr3_length: 17
v_call: TRBV5-1
d_call: -
j_call: TRBJ2-7

cdr3_nt: TGTGCCAGCAGTGTAGGACAGGGGGAGATTCCCAATCAGCCCCAGCATTTT
cdr3_aa: CASSVGQGEIPNQPQHF
clone_size: -
cdr3_length: 17
v_call: TRBV6-4
d_call: TRBD1
j_call: TRBJ1-5

cdr3_nt: TGCGCCAGCAGAGGGGTGAGCGCCGACTCTGGAAACACCATATATTTT
cdr3_aa: CASRGVSADSGNTIYF
clone_size: -
cdr3_length: 16
v_call: TRBV5-1
d_call: -
j_call: TRBJ1-3

cdr3_nt: TGTGCCAGCAGTCCTCAGAGCACAGATACGCAGTATTTT
cdr3_aa: CASSPQSTDTQYF
clone_size: -
cdr3_length: 13
v_call: TRBV28
d_call: -
j_call: TRBJ2-3

cdr3_nt: TGTGCCAGCAGCGAGACTAGCGGCAAGTACGAGCAGTACTTC
cdr3_aa: CASSETSGKYEQYF
clone_size: -
cdr3_length: 14
v_call: TRBV7-9
d_call: TRBD2
j_call: TRBJ2-7

cdr3_nt: TGTGCCAGCAGCTACCTTAGCGGAGGCAGCACAGATACGCAGTATTTT
cdr3_aa: CASSYLSGGSTDTQYF
clone_size: -
cdr3_length: 16
v_call: TRBV7-9
d_call: -
j_call: TRBJ2-3

cdr3_nt: TGTGCCAGCAGACCGGCAGGGTATGAATCTGGGGCCAACGTCCTGACTTTC
cdr3_aa: CASRPAGYESGANVLTF
clone_size: -
cdr3_length: 17
v_call: TRBV9
d_call: -
j_call: TRBJ2-6

cdr3_nt: TGTACCAGCAGTCGGACTAGTGGCTACGAGCAGTACTTC
cdr3_aa: CTSSRTSGYEQYF
clone_size: once
cdr3_length: 13
v_call: TRBV6-5
d_call: TRBD2
j_call: TRBJ2-7

cdr3_nt: TGTGCCAGCAGTTACTCGATTGTCAGGCCCTATGGCTACACCTTC
cdr3_aa: CASSYSIVRPYGYTF
clone_size: -
cdr3_length: 15
v_call: TRBV6-5
d_call: -
j_call: TRBJ1-2

cdr3_nt: TGTGCCAGTAGTATCGCGAGCGGGAGTTCTACCGGGGAGCTGTTTTTT
cdr3_aa: CASSIASGSSTGELFF
clone_size: -
cdr3_length: 16
v_call: TRBV19
d_call: TRBD2
j_call: TRBJ2-2

cdr3_nt: TGTGCCATCAGTACAGCACAGGGTCACAGAAACACTGAAGCTTTCTTT
cdr3_aa: CAISTAQGHRNTEAFF
clone_size: -
cdr3_length: 16
v_call: TRBV10-3
d_call: -
j_call: TRBJ1-1

cdr3_nt: TGTGCCAGCAGCTTAGTGATTATGGGAGGCACTGAAGCTTTCTTT
cdr3_aa: CASSLVIMGGTEAFF
clone_size: few
cdr3_length: 15
v_call: TRBV11-2
d_call: -
j_call: TRBJ1-1

cdr3_nt: TGTGCCAGCAGCTTATTGGAGCCAAATGAAAAACTGTTTTTT
cdr3_aa: CASSLLEPNEKLFF
clone_size: few
cdr3_length: 14
v_call: TRBV7-9
d_call: -
j_call: TRBJ1-4

cdr3_nt: TGTGCCAGCAGCCCGGTTGGTTCCCGCTATGGCTACACCTTC
cdr3_aa: CASSPVGSRYGYTF
clone_size: few
cdr3_length: 14
v_call: TRBV3-1/TRBV3-2
d_call: -
j_call: TRBJ1-2

cdr3_nt: TGTGCCAGCAGCTACCGGGACAGGGGGAACACTGAAGCTTTCTTT
cdr3_aa: CASSYRDRGNTEAFF
clone_size: -
cdr3_length: 15
v_call: TRBV11-2
d_call: TRBD1
j_call: TRBJ1-1

cdr3_nt: TGCAGTGCCCCGGACAACTACGAGCAGTACTTC
cdr3_aa: CSAPDNYEQYF
clone_size: -
cdr3_length: 11
v_call: TRBV20-1
d_call: -
j_call: TRBJ2-7

cdr3_nt: TGTGCCAGCAGTGCGACTAGCGGGATTAAATATTATGAGCAGTTCTTC
cdr3_aa: CASSATSGIKYYEQFF
clone_size: -
cdr3_length: 16
v_call: TRBV25-1
d_call: TRBD2
j_call: TRBJ2-1

cdr3_nt: TGTGCCAGTAGATCGGACAGGAGCTCCTACAATGAGCAGTTCTTC
cdr3_aa: CASRSDRSSYNEQFF
clone_size: -
cdr3_length: 15
v_call: TRBV19
d_call: TRBD1
j_call: TRBJ2-1

cdr3_nt: TGTGCCAGCAGCGTAGACGGCAGGTTCTCCTACGAGCAGTACTTC
cdr3_aa: CASSVDGRFSYEQYF
clone_size: -
cdr3_length: 15
v_call: TRBV9
d_call: -
j_call: TRBJ2-7

cdr3_nt: TGTGCCAGCAGTTTGTCCCTAGCGGGAGTTGTGAATGAGCAGTTCTTC
cdr3_aa: CASSLSLAGVVNEQFF
clone_size: once
cdr3_length: 16
v_call: TRBV28
d_call: TRBD2
j_call: TRBJ2-1

cdr3_nt: TGTGCCAGCAGTGAATGGGGACTAGCTTTCAATGAGCAGTTCTTC
cdr3_aa: CASSEWGLAFNEQFF
clone_size: -
cdr3_length: 15
v_call: TRBV2
d_call: TRBD2
j_call: TRBJ2-1

cdr3_nt: TGTGCCAGTAGTATCCGGGTTAATGAAAAACTGTTTTTT
cdr3_aa: CASSIRVNEKLFF
clone_size: -
cdr3_length: 13
v_call: TRBV19
d_call: -
j_call: TRBJ1-4

cdr3_nt: TGTGCCAGCAGCTCTTACCTGACTAGCGGGAAGGATGAGCAGTTCTTC
cdr3_aa: CASSSYLTSGKDEQFF
clone_size: -
cdr3_length: 16
v_call: TRBV5-5
d_call: TRBD2
j_call: TRBJ2-1

cdr3_nt: TGTGCCAGTAGCCCGACTAGCGTAGATACGCAGTATTTT
cdr3_aa: CASSPTSVDTQYF
clone_size: -
cdr3_length: 13
v_call: TRBV19
d_call: TRBD2
j_call: TRBJ2-3

cdr3_nt: TGTGCCAGCAGCTGGGGCAGGAGTGGAGGGACTAGACCCTACGAGCAGTACTTC
cdr3_aa: CASSWGRSGGTRPYEQYF
clone_size: -
cdr3_length: 18
v_call: TRBV7-8
d_call: TRBD2
j_call: TRBJ2-7

cdr3_nt: TGTGCCAGCACGACTCCCGCCATGACAGAGTATGGCTACACCTTC
cdr3_aa: CASTTPAMTEYGYTF
clone_size: once
cdr3_length: 15
v_call: TRBV7-9
d_call: -
j_call: TRBJ1-2

cdr3_nt: TGCGCCAGCAGCCAAGTCTTCGGGTCGCAGTACTTC
cdr3_aa: CASSQVFGSQYF
clone_size: -
cdr3_length: 12
v_call: TRBV4-1
d_call: -
j_call: TRBJ2-7

cdr3_nt: TGTGCCAGCAGCCTCGACCCAGGGGATAACACTGAAGCTTTCTTT
cdr3_aa: CASSLDPGDNTEAFF
clone_size: once
cdr3_length: 15
v_call: TRBV13
d_call: -
j_call: TRBJ1-1

cdr3_nt: TGTGCCAGCAGCTTAGGGACAGCCAATTCACCCCTCCACTTT
cdr3_aa: CASSLGTANSPLHF
clone_size: -
cdr3_length: 14
v_call: TRBV11-2
d_call: -
j_call: TRBJ1-6

cdr3_nt: TGTGCCAGCAGCTTAGACAGGGCGAACGGGGAGCTGTTTTTT
cdr3_aa: CASSLDRANGELFF
clone_size: -
cdr3_length: 14
v_call: TRBV7-2
d_call: -
j_call: TRBJ2-2

cdr3_nt: TGTGCCAGCAGCCGCATAGCGGGGAGGGGTAATGAGCAGTTCTTC
cdr3_aa: CASSRIAGRGNEQFF
clone_size: -
cdr3_length: 15
v_call: TRBV6-5
d_call: TRBD2
j_call: TRBJ2-1

cdr3_nt: TGCAGCGTTCGGACTAGCGGGTACAATGAGCAGTTCTTC
cdr3_aa: CSVRTSGYNEQFF
clone_size: -
cdr3_length: 13
v_call: TRBV29-1
d_call: TRBD2
j_call: TRBJ2-1

cdr3_nt: TGTGCCAGCAGACCCTCGGGGGGAAACCAAGAGACCCAGTACTTC
cdr3_aa: CASRPSGGNQETQYF
clone_size: -
cdr3_length: 15
v_call: TRBV6-5
d_call: TRBD2
j_call: TRBJ2-5

cdr3_nt: TGCGCCAGCAGCCGTCTCGGTCAGGGCTCTGAGCAGTTCTTC
cdr3_aa: CASSRLGQGSEQFF
clone_size: -
cdr3_length: 14
v_call: TRBV4-1
d_call: -
j_call: TRBJ2-1

cdr3_nt: TGTGCCAGCAGTCACATTACCCGGAGACTAGCGGGAGAGTACGAGCAGTACTTC
cdr3_aa: CASSHITRRLAGEYEQYF
clone_size: -
cdr3_length: 18
v_call: TRBV28
d_call: TRBD2
j_call: TRBJ2-7

cdr3_nt: TGTGCCAGCAGTCGAGGGGGCACTGAAGCTTTCTTT
cdr3_aa: CASSRGGTEAFF
clone_size: -
cdr3_length: 12
v_call: TRBV6-5
d_call: -
j_call: TRBJ1-1

cdr3_nt: TGCGCCAGCAGCCCACTGGACAGGGACTACGAGCAGTACTTC
cdr3_aa: CASSPLDRDYEQYF
clone_size: -
cdr3_length: 14
v_call: TRBV5-1
d_call: TRBD1
j_call: TRBJ2-7

cdr3_nt: TGCGCCAGCAGCTGGAAGGTTCAGCCCGGGAATTCACCCCTCCACTTT
cdr3_aa: CASSWKVQPGNSPLHF
clone_size: once
cdr3_length: 16
v_call: TRBV5-1
d_call: -
j_call: TRBJ1-6

cdr3_nt: TGTGCCAGCAGCTTAAGGGACTTAACGGGGACCCAGTACTTC
cdr3_aa: CASSLRDLTGTQYF
clone_size: -
cdr3_length: 14
v_call: TRBV7-8
d_call: -
j_call: TRBJ2-5

cdr3_nt: TGCGCCAGCAGCCCGGGACTAGCGGGAGGGCCGGTGATAAATGAGCAGTTCTTC
cdr3_aa: CASSPGLAGGPVINEQFF
clone_size: -
cdr3_length: 18
v_call: TRBV4-1
d_call: TRBD2
j_call: TRBJ2-1

cdr3_nt: TGTGCCTGGAGTGACGGACTAGCGGAAAGCACAGATACGCAGTATTTT
cdr3_aa: CAWSDGLAESTDTQYF
clone_size: -
cdr3_length: 16
v_call: TRBV30
d_call: TRBD2
j_call: TRBJ2-3

cdr3_nt: TGCGCCAGCAGCTCTGGCAGGAATTCCTACAATGAGCAGTTCTTC
cdr3_aa: CASSSGRNSYNEQFF
clone_size: -
cdr3_length: 15
v_call: TRBV5-1
d_call: -
j_call: TRBJ2-1

cdr3_nt: TGTGCCAGTAGTCCCCCCGCGAGGGTTGAAAAACTGTTTTTT
cdr3_aa: CASSPPARVEKLFF
clone_size: -
cdr3_length: 14
v_call: TRBV19
d_call: -
j_call: TRBJ1-4